This T cell receptor (beta chain) was identified during a study of post-analysis software for immune sequencing data. Study observations and caveats: Patients used a handful of TRBV segments, including TRBV5-6, TRBV5-1 and TRBV20-1, more often than controls. Significantly lower normalized Chao1 diversity was found in patients with multiple sclerosis relative to controls.

Carried by the TCR beta cDNA libraries were unique molecular identifiers. T cells numbering roughly 1 to 10 million yielded roughly 0.5 million cDNA molecules. Each CDR3 protein is one row after TCRdb ran MiXCR on the PCR reads. The table has about 620,000 distinct CDR3 sequences, roughly 40% seen once. This clonotype was counted between two and nine times. The antigen is not known. The junction had 5 bases not matched to a gene; V was cut back by 6 bases and J by 3 bases. CDR1 and CDR2 from the germline V gene are MNHEY and SMNVEV (reference sequence). The CDR3 contains 14 residues. The V call is TRBV27, the J call TRBJ2-4; 7 nucleotides line up with TRBD1. Material: blood. The TCR sequence derives from a girl aged 10 to 17 with multiple sclerosis. The CDR3 DNA is TGTGCCAGCAGCCCCGACAGGGTCAAAAACATTCAGTACTTC. It translates to CASSPDRVKNIQYF.